The rows below give T cell receptor beta chains drawn from one sample of a study of blood T cell repertoires in COVID-19. TCRdb's copy holds only in-frame clones and misses some; the assay was immunoSEQ multiplex PCR. The table has around 100,000 clones, around 85% seen once; the top ten hold roughly 13%. Sequences were obtained from peripheral blood. Receptor source: a man between 45 and 60 years old with active or convalescent COVID-19. Each CDR3 is given with its conserved first and last residue. A D gene is named only where the DNA matches it firmly. Size tells how often a clone was seen (once, few, many) or the class of an expanded clone, and some rows leave it out.

j_gene: TRBJ2-2; v_gene: TRBV6-5; d_gene: -; abundance: -; CDR3nt: TGTGCCAGCCGTACCAGGGGCTCCGGGGAGCTGTTTTTT; CDR3aa: CASRTRGSGELFF
j_gene: TRBJ2-1; v_gene: TRBV11-2; d_gene: TRBD1; abundance: -; CDR3nt: TGTGCCAGCAGCGGGACAGGGGGCGGTTTGGATGAGCAGTTCTTC; CDR3aa: CASSGTGGGLDEQFF
j_gene: TRBJ2-3; v_gene: TRBV18; d_gene: TRBD2; abundance: -; CDR3nt: TGTGCCAGCTCACCGGGTGCTGGAGCGGGAGATATAGATACGCAGTATTTT; CDR3aa: CASSPGAGAGDIDTQYF
j_gene: TRBJ2-1; v_gene: TRBV10-1; d_gene: TRBD1; abundance: -; CDR3nt: TGCGCCAGCAGTGATGGGGGACAGAATCAATACAATGAGCAGTTCTTC; CDR3aa: CASSDGGQNQYNEQFF
j_gene: TRBJ1-1; v_gene: TRBV4-1; d_gene: TRBD1; abundance: few; CDR3nt: TGCGCCAGCAGCCAACAGGGGGCGGATGAAGCTTTCTTT; CDR3aa: CASSQQGADEAFF
j_gene: TRBJ2-1; v_gene: TRBV21-1; d_gene: -; abundance: -; CDR3nt: TGTGCCAGCAGCTTACAGAAATTCAAATTAGCCTACAATGAGCAGTTCTTC; CDR3aa: CASSLQKFKLAYNEQFF
j_gene: TRBJ2-7; v_gene: TRBV14; d_gene: -; abundance: -; CDR3nt: TGTGCCAGCAGCCAAGGCCTGGCTCCCTTATACGAGCAGTACTTC; CDR3aa: CASSQGLAPLYEQYF
j_gene: TRBJ2-3; v_gene: TRBV19; d_gene: -; abundance: -; CDR3nt: TGTGCCAGTAGGCGGAGGGCTAGCACAGATACGCAGTATTTT; CDR3aa: CASRRRASTDTQYF
j_gene: TRBJ1-4; v_gene: TRBV5-1; d_gene: TRBD1; abundance: -; CDR3nt: TGCGCCAGCAGCTCCGACAGGGGGCTTAGAGAAAAACTGTTTTTT; CDR3aa: CASSSDRGLREKLFF
j_gene: TRBJ2-7; v_gene: TRBV11-2; d_gene: TRBD2; abundance: few; CDR3nt: TGTGCCAGCAGCTTCGGGACTAACGACCACGAGCAGTACTTC; CDR3aa: CASSFGTNDHEQYF
j_gene: TRBJ2-3; v_gene: TRBV6-5; d_gene: TRBD1; abundance: -; CDR3nt: TGTGCCAGCAGTCCCGGGACAGGGGAAGATACGCAGTATTTT; CDR3aa: CASSPGTGEDTQYF
j_gene: TRBJ2-7; v_gene: TRBV28; d_gene: -; abundance: -; CDR3nt: TGTGCCAGCACCCCCTCCACTCCCTACGAGCAGTACTTC; CDR3aa: CASTPSTPYEQYF
j_gene: TRBJ1-1; v_gene: TRBV27; d_gene: -; abundance: few; CDR3nt: TGTGCCAGCAGTGCGGACAGATACACTGAAGCTTTCTTT; CDR3aa: CASSADRYTEAFF
j_gene: TRBJ1-1; v_gene: TRBV27; d_gene: TRBD1; abundance: once; CDR3nt: TGTGCCAGCAGTTTTTCAGCAGGGGGCGAAGCTTTCTTT; CDR3aa: CASSFSAGGEAFF
j_gene: TRBJ1-1; v_gene: TRBV18; d_gene: -; abundance: -; CDR3nt: TGTGCCAGCTCACCTAAACTATCGACAGAGAACACTGAAGCTTTCTTT; CDR3aa: CASSPKLSTENTEAFF
j_gene: TRBJ2-5; v_gene: TRBV6-5; d_gene: TRBD2; abundance: -; CDR3nt: TGTGCCAGCAGTTACCGACTAGCTGGAGAGACCCAGTACTTC; CDR3aa: CASSYRLAGETQYF
j_gene: TRBJ2-1; v_gene: TRBV18; d_gene: TRBD1; abundance: -; CDR3nt: TGTGCCAGCTCACCTGGGACAGGGTCAAATGAGCAGTTCTTC; CDR3aa: CASSPGTGSNEQFF
j_gene: TRBJ1-5; v_gene: TRBV12-3/TRBV12-4; d_gene: TRBD1; abundance: -; CDR3nt: TGTGCCAGCAGTGCAGGGGGAGGACAGCCCCAGCATTTT; CDR3aa: CASSAGGGQPQHF
j_gene: TRBJ2-2; v_gene: TRBV15; d_gene: -; abundance: -; CDR3nt: TGTGCCACCAGCAGAGAAAAGGGGACCGGGGAGCTGTTTTTT; CDR3aa: CATSREKGTGELFF
j_gene: TRBJ1-5; v_gene: TRBV5-5; d_gene: -; abundance: -; CDR3nt: TGTGCCAGCAGCCCCGGCGGGGCCGGCAATCAGCCCCAGCATTTT; CDR3aa: CASSPGGAGNQPQHF
j_gene: TRBJ2-3; v_gene: TRBV4-2; d_gene: -; abundance: -; CDR3nt: TGTGCCAGCAGCCAAGATAGGAAGGGAGGATGGGCAGATACGCAGTATTTT; CDR3aa: CASSQDRKGGWADTQYF
j_gene: TRBJ2-7; v_gene: TRBV28; d_gene: TRBD1; abundance: -; CDR3nt: TGTGCCAGCAACACAGGGGGCTGGGGGGATTACGAGCAGTACTTC; CDR3aa: CASNTGGWGDYEQYF
j_gene: TRBJ2-5; v_gene: TRBV14; d_gene: TRBD2; abundance: -; CDR3nt: TGTGCCAGCAGCCCGGGACTAGCGGGAGTCGAGACCCAGTACTTC; CDR3aa: CASSPGLAGVETQYF
j_gene: TRBJ1-2; v_gene: TRBV24-1; d_gene: -; abundance: -; CDR3nt: TGTGCCACCAGTTCGTGGCGGAACAACTATGGCTACACCTTC; CDR3aa: CATSSWRNNYGYTF
j_gene: TRBJ2-7; v_gene: TRBV3-1/TRBV3-2; d_gene: -; abundance: -; CDR3nt: TGTGCCAGCAGCCAAGATAGGGGCTACGAGCAGTACTTC; CDR3aa: CASSQDRGYEQYF
j_gene: TRBJ2-7; v_gene: TRBV7-9; d_gene: -; abundance: -; CDR3nt: TGTGCCAGCAGCTTTATGGGCGGGCACGAGCAGTACTTC; CDR3aa: CASSFMGGHEQYF
j_gene: TRBJ2-1; v_gene: TRBV7-9; d_gene: TRBD1; abundance: -; CDR3nt: TGTGCCAGCAGCTCCGGGACAGGGAGGTTCTTC; CDR3aa: CASSSGTGRFF
j_gene: TRBJ1-4; v_gene: TRBV19; d_gene: TRBD1; abundance: -; CDR3nt: TGTGCCAGTAGTACCATGCGACAGGGGGGTAATGAAAAACTGTTTTTT; CDR3aa: CASSTMRQGGNEKLFF
j_gene: TRBJ1-2; v_gene: TRBV19; d_gene: TRBD1; abundance: -; CDR3nt: TGTGCCAGTAGTAGTTTAGGGCAGGGGGGAAACTATGGCTACACCTTC; CDR3aa: CASSSLGQGGNYGYTF
j_gene: TRBJ1-5; v_gene: TRBV19; d_gene: TRBD1; abundance: -; CDR3nt: TGTGCCAGTAGAGCGGTCGGGACAGGGGGTCTTCAGCCCCAGCATTTT; CDR3aa: CASRAVGTGGLQPQHF
j_gene: TRBJ1-3; v_gene: TRBV7-8; d_gene: -; abundance: -; CDR3nt: TGTGCCAGCAGCTTATACCAGGCTGGAAACACCATATATTTT; CDR3aa: CASSLYQAGNTIYF
j_gene: TRBJ1-2; v_gene: TRBV2; d_gene: TRBD1; abundance: -; CDR3nt: TGTGCCAGCAGTGGGGACAGGACCTCATATGGCTACACCTTC; CDR3aa: CASSGDRTSYGYTF
j_gene: TRBJ1-1; v_gene: TRBV5-4; d_gene: TRBD1; abundance: once; CDR3nt: TGTGCCAGCAGCCCGACAGGGAGGAACACTGAAGCTTTCTTT; CDR3aa: CASSPTGRNTEAFF
j_gene: TRBJ2-7; v_gene: TRBV11-3; d_gene: TRBD2; abundance: -; CDR3nt: TGTGCCAGCAGCCCGGGACTAGCGGGTCCAACCTACGAGCAGTACTTC; CDR3aa: CASSPGLAGPTYEQYF
j_gene: TRBJ1-6; v_gene: TRBV10-2; d_gene: -; abundance: few; CDR3nt: TGCGCCAGCTCAAGAGCGTTTTTGGATAATTCACCCCTCCACTTT; CDR3aa: CASSRAFLDNSPLHF
j_gene: TRBJ1-5; v_gene: TRBV27; d_gene: -; abundance: -; CDR3nt: TGTGCCAGCAGTTCCTATAGCAATCAGCCCCAGCATTTT; CDR3aa: CASSSYSNQPQHF
j_gene: TRBJ2-1; v_gene: TRBV7-3; d_gene: -; abundance: -; CDR3nt: TGTGCCAGCAGCTTCGGAGGCTCCCAATATGGGCAGTTCTTC; CDR3aa: CASSFGGSQYGQFF
j_gene: TRBJ2-7; v_gene: TRBV5-4; d_gene: TRBD1; abundance: -; CDR3nt: TGTGCCAGCAGCTCGACGGGACAGTACCCCTACGAGCAGTACTTC; CDR3aa: CASSSTGQYPYEQYF
j_gene: TRBJ2-5; v_gene: TRBV2; d_gene: -; abundance: -; CDR3nt: TGTGCCAGCAGTGACCCCTCCCAAGAGACCCAGTACTTC; CDR3aa: CASSDPSQETQYF
j_gene: TRBJ2-3; v_gene: TRBV5-5; d_gene: TRBD2; abundance: -; CDR3nt: TGTGCCAGCTTCCTAGCGGGAGGCTCCACAGATACGCAGTATTTT; CDR3aa: CASFLAGGSTDTQYF
j_gene: TRBJ1-1; v_gene: TRBV12-3/TRBV12-4; d_gene: TRBD1; abundance: -; CDR3nt: TGTGCCAGCAGTCACAGGGGGGCACCTGAAGCTTTCTTT; CDR3aa: CASSHRGAPEAFF
j_gene: TRBJ2-1; v_gene: TRBV2; d_gene: -; abundance: -; CDR3nt: TGTGCCAGCAGGACAGATAGTGTTGAGCAGTTCTTC; CDR3aa: CASRTDSVEQFF
j_gene: TRBJ1-6; v_gene: TRBV27; d_gene: -; abundance: -; CDR3nt: TGTGCCAGCAGGAATTCGGAGGGGTCACCCCTCCACTTT; CDR3aa: CASRNSEGSPLHF
j_gene: TRBJ2-7; v_gene: TRBV6-5; d_gene: TRBD2; abundance: once; CDR3nt: TGTGCCAGCAGGAAGCTAGCGGGCGTCCTTTACGAGCAGTACTTC; CDR3aa: CASRKLAGVLYEQYF
j_gene: TRBJ1-5; v_gene: TRBV10-3; d_gene: TRBD1; abundance: few; CDR3nt: TGTGCCATCAGTGAGGGACAGGGATCCCAGCCCCAGCATTTT; CDR3aa: CAISEGQGSQPQHF
j_gene: TRBJ1-4; v_gene: TRBV6-1; d_gene: -; abundance: -; CDR3nt: TGTGCCAGCAGTGACCAATCTGAAAAACTGTTTTTT; CDR3aa: CASSDQSEKLFF
j_gene: TRBJ1-1; v_gene: TRBV2; d_gene: TRBD1; abundance: -; CDR3nt: TGTGCCAGCACAGGACAGGGGGATAGTACTGAAGCTTTCTTT; CDR3aa: CASTGQGDSTEAFF
j_gene: TRBJ2-7; v_gene: TRBV10-3; d_gene: TRBD1; abundance: -; CDR3nt: TGTGCCATCAGTGGGGACAGGGGATCCTACGAGCAGTACTTC; CDR3aa: CAISGDRGSYEQYF
j_gene: TRBJ1-2; v_gene: TRBV27; d_gene: -; abundance: -; CDR3nt: TGTGCCAGCAGTTTTCTCAGGGGCCACTATGGCTACACCTTC; CDR3aa: CASSFLRGHYGYTF
j_gene: TRBJ2-7; v_gene: TRBV11-3; d_gene: TRBD2; abundance: -; CDR3nt: TGTGCCAGCAGCCTGGGACTAGCGGGAGCCCTCTACGAGCAGTACTTC; CDR3aa: CASSLGLAGALYEQYF
j_gene: TRBJ2-3; v_gene: TRBV12-5; d_gene: -; abundance: -; CDR3nt: TGTGCTAGTGGTTTGGTTCGGGGAAGCACAGATACGCAGTATTTT; CDR3aa: CASGLVRGSTDTQYF
j_gene: TRBJ1-3; v_gene: TRBV19; d_gene: -; abundance: -; CDR3nt: TGTGCCAGTAGTATAGACAGTTCTGGAAACACCATATATTTT; CDR3aa: CASSIDSSGNTIYF